The 4 T cell receptor beta chains reported below all come from one sample, sequenced in a study of monozygotic twins with cystic fibrosis. Using immunoSEQ multiplex PCR, the repertoire was profiled, and TCRdb retains in-frame clones only, with some absent. The sample shows approximately 11,000 clones, roughly 96% of them seen only once. Sequences were obtained from blood. The receptors were gathered from a boy between 10 and 17 years old with cystic fibrosis.

This sequence joins TRBV2 and TRBJ2-3; D not resolved. The germline V gene has CDR1 SNHLY and CDR2 FYNNEI. Trimming took 11 bases from V and 6 from J, leaving 12 bases between them. The length of the CDR3 is 11 residues. The CDR3: CASDSLDTQYF. CDR3 nucleotides: TGTGCCTCCGATAGTTTGGATACGCAGTATTTT.

This clone was recorded a few times. This CDR3 is CASSYGDSSSGANVLTF. The CDR3 DNA is TGTGCCAGCTCTTACGGGGACAGCTCCTCTGGGGCCAACGTCCTGACTTTC. The rearrangement links TRBV18 to TRBJ2-6, with 7 bases identical to TRBD1. The length of the CDR3 is 17 residues. CDR1 and CDR2 from the germline V gene are KGHSH and LQKENI. V was pared by 6 bases and J by 0 bases, with 8 bases of the junction left unmatched.

The genes are TRBV2 and TRBJ1-2; D unclear. V lost 6 bases and J lost 2, with 13 bases in between. The CDR3 contains 14 residues. Per germline, CDR1 SNHLY and CDR2 FYNNEI. The CDR3: CASRLETRNYGYTF. The CDR3 DNA is TGTGCCAGCAGACTAGAGACACGGAACTATGGCTACACCTTC. The full variable domain, rest sourced from reference TRBV2 and TRBJ1-2, is EPEVTQTPSHQVTQMGQEVILRCVPISNHLYFYWYRQILGQKVEFLVSFYNNEISEKSEIFDDQFSVERPDGSNFTLKIRSTKLEDSAMYFCASRLETRNYGYTFGSGTRLTVV.

This chain uses TRBV7-9 with TRBJ1-4; tentative D call: TRBD1 (5 bases). CDR3 length equals 14 residues. Deletions cut 6 bases from V and 0 bases from J, with 8 bases between. Germline CDR1 SEHNR, CDR2 FQNEAQ (reference sequence). The CDR3 sequence is CASSRQTTNEKLFF. The DNA for the CDR3 is TGTGCCAGCAGTCGACAGACAACTAATGAAAAACTGTTTTTT.